These 28 T cell receptor beta chains originate from one sample sequenced in a study of T-cell memory formation after mild COVID-19. TCRdb re-analysed the 5' RACE reads in MiXCR, keeping a single row per CDR3 protein. The sample comprises about 560,000 distinct CDR3 sequences, less than 25% of which are singletons, and under 8.5% rests with the top ten. The sample comprised PBMCs or a T cell subset sorted from them (not recorded which). The source of these receptors is an adult woman who had mild COVID-19 (a few samples of this study predate the infection). Cell type and time point are not known.

The CDR3 here is CAWSPSTSGRSSYEQYF. The CDR3 DNA is TGTGCCTGGAGTCCGTCTACTAGCGGGAGGAGCTCCTACGAGCAGTACTTC. The chain is built from TRBV30 and TRBJ2-7, with TRBD2 identical over 12 bases. Germline CDR1 GTSNPN, CDR2 SVGIG (reference sequence). After removal of 2 bases from V and 0 bases from J, the junction contained 8 bases not matched to a gene. The CDR3 contains 17 residues. The variable domain in full, with the rest retrieved from reference TRBV30 and TRBJ2-7, is SQTIHQWPATLVQPVGSPLSLECTVEGTSNPNLYWYRQAAGRGLQLLFYSVGIGQISSEVPQNLSASRPQDRQFILSSKKLLLSDSGFYLCAWSPSTSGRSSYEQYFGPGTRLTVT.

This clonotype was recorded many times. The chain joins TRBV7-9 to TRBJ2-7; D not certain. The V gene lost 2 bases and the J gene lost 6 bases, with 5 bases spanning the gap. The CDR3 spans 11 residues. The V gene's germline CDR1 is SEHNR and CDR2 FQNEAQ (reference sequence). As DNA, the CDR3 is TGTGCCAGCAGCTTATCCCTCGAGCAGTACTTC. The encoded protein is CASSLSLEQYF. Looking up the rest from reference TRBV7-9 and TRBJ2-7 gives the full variable domain: DTGVSQNPRHKITKRGQNVTFRCDPISEHNRLYWYRQTLGQGPEFLTYFQNEAQLEKSRLLSDRFSAERPKGSFSTLEIQRTEQGDSAMYLCASSLSLEQYFGPGTRLTVT.

This clonotype showed up just a few times. The chain couples TRBV11-1 to TRBJ1-1, with D possibly being TRBD1 (6 bases). The germline CDR1 and CDR2 sequences are SGHAT and FQDESV (reference sequence). The CDR3 runs to 17 residues. The ends were cut back, 4 bases at V and 5 bases at J, with 23 bases in the middle. CDR3 region: CASSSIIQTGKGTEAFF. The CDR3 nucleotides read TGTGCCAGCAGCTCTATTATCCAAACAGGGAAGGGAACTGAAGCTTTCTTT.

V is TRBV7-9 and J is TRBJ2-1; 9 bases are a match to TRBD2. After removal of 4 bases from V and 6 bases from J, the junction contained 13 bases not matched to a gene. This CDR3 is 17 amino acids long. Germline V lookup: CDR1 SEHNR, CDR2 FQNEAQ (reference sequence). CDR3 in DNA: TGTGCCAGCAGCTCACGTGAGGGTTCGCGGGAGGGCAATGAGCAGTTCTTC. This encodes CASSSREGSREGNEQFF.

This chain links TRBV28 with TRBJ2-5; TRBD1 aligns across 9 bases. CDR3 size: 15 residues. Trimming took 4 bases from V and 4 from J; bases not matched to a gene: 7. The germline V gene encodes CDR1 MDHEN and CDR2 SYDVKM. The CDR3 spells CASSSLQGAGETQYF. CDR3 nucleotides: TGTGCCAGCAGTTCCCTACAGGGGGCGGGAGAGACCCAGTACTTC. The full variable domain, completed using reference TRBV28 and TRBJ2-5, is DVKVTQSSRYLVKRTGEKVFLECVQDMDHENMFWYRQDPGLGLRLIYFSYDVKMKEKGDIPEGYSVSREKKERFSLILESASTNQTSMYLCASSSLQGAGETQYFGPGTRLLVL.

This clonotype was recorded a few times. The chain uses TRBV28 and TRBJ1-2; TRBD1 is a possible D gene (5 bases). This CDR3 has 13 residues. Trimming took off 2 bases at V and 8 bases at J, with 12 bases between the two ends. Germline V gene lookup returns CDR1 MDHEN and CDR2 SYDVKM. CDR3: CASSLGGSVGYTF. CDR3 DNA sequence: TGTGCCAGCAGTTTAGGGGGGTCTGTAGGCTACACCTTC.

The rearrangement joins TRBV20-1 to TRBJ2-2; 10 bases agree with TRBD2. Unmatched junction bases numbered 5, after V lost 0 bases and J lost 4 bases. The CDR3 covers 16 residues. Looked up from germline, CDR1 is DFQATT and CDR2 is SNEGSKA (reference sequence). The CDR3 DNA reads TGCAGTGCTAGAGATGACGAGCGGGAGGGCACCGGGGAGCTGTTTTTT. This gives the protein CSARDDEREGTGELFF.

This chain joins TRBV30 and TRBJ1-2, with 7 bases identical to TRBD1. The germline V gene has CDR1 GTSNPN and CDR2 SVGIG (reference sequence). The CDR3 covers 14 residues. Trimming at V came to 2 bases and at J to 3 bases, leaving 6 bases not matched to a gene. The CDR3, as DNA: TGTGCCTGGAGTTCTCCGGGACAGTACTATGGCTACACCTTC. It codes for CAWSSPGQYYGYTF.

This clonotype was recorded at least ten times. V usage is TRBV19 and J usage is TRBJ2-6, with 9 bases identical to TRBD1. The junction had 4 bases not matched to a gene; V was cut back by 5 bases and J by 5 bases. The CDR3 covers 15 residues. Per the germline V gene, CDR1 is LNHDA and CDR2 is SQIVND (reference sequence). CDR3 region: CASSSDRGRANVLTF. DNA for the CDR3: TGTGCCAGTAGTTCGGACAGGGGAAGGGCCAACGTCCTGACTTTC.

In this sample, this clonotype turned up a few times. The chain combines TRBV9 with TRBJ2-2, with 7 bases aligning to TRBD2. Germline CDR1 and CDR2: SGDLS and YYNGEE. V was pared by 0 bases and J by 5 bases, with 10 bases of the junction left unmatched. This CDR3 is built from 17 residues. The chain's CDR3 is CASSVGWTTGGTGELFF. DNA of the CDR3: TGTGCCAGCAGCGTAGGATGGACGACCGGGGGGACCGGGGAGCTGTTTTTT.

The chain joins TRBV2 to TRBJ1-5; the D gene is possibly TRBD1 (5 bases). In germline, CDR1 is SNHLY, CDR2 FYNNEI. V lost 3 bases and J 7 bases, leaving 13 bases between the germline ends. This CDR3 comprises 14 residues. CDR3 nucleotide sequence: TGTGCCAGCAGTGAGAATCCGGGGGACCAGCCCCAGCATTTT. Protein sequence: CASSENPGDQPQHF.

This clonotype was picked up a small number of times. This sequence joins TRBV12-3 or TRBV12-4 and TRBJ1-5; D not resolved. The CDR3 loop spans 13 amino acids. The V end lost 3 bases, the J end lost 4 bases, and 7 bases lay between the germline ends. The CDR3 protein is CASSFSQNQPQHF. CDR3 nucleotide sequence: TGTGCCAGCAGTTTCTCTCAAAATCAGCCCCAGCATTTT.

The chain uses TRBV24-1 and TRBJ2-1; 10 bases map to TRBD2. The CDR3 contains 16 residues. Germline V gene data show CDR1 as KGHDR and CDR2 as SFDVKD. Trimming at V came to 7 bases and at J to 3 bases, leaving 8 bases not matched to a gene. The CDR3 DNA reads as TGTGCCACCAGCCTTTCCGGGACTAGCGACTACAATGAGCAGTTCTTC. Amino acid sequence: CATSLSGTSDYNEQFF.

This clonotype was detected a few times. The rearrangement uses TRBV12-3 or TRBV12-4 and TRBJ2-7; no clear D. Trimming stripped 6 bases from V and 0 bases from J, with 18 bases between. The CDR3 consists of 16 residues. The CDR3 DNA reads as TGTGCCAGCAGCGCCCTATACACAGCGAGCTCCTACGAGCAGTACTTC. Translating it yields CASSALYTASSYEQYF.

The chain couples TRBV7-3 to TRBJ2-2, with D perhaps matching TRBD1 (6 bases). Deletions cut 0 bases from V and 2 bases from J, with 16 bases between. The germline V gene has CDR1 SGHTA and CDR2 FQGTGA. There are 18 residues in the CDR3. Here the CDR3 reads CASSLTSDSLINTGELFF. CDR3 sequence (DNA): TGTGCCAGCAGCTTAACCTCGGACAGTTTGATAAACACCGGGGAGCTGTTTTTT. The full variable domain, in which reference TRBV7-3 and TRBJ2-2 provide the parts outside the CDR3, is GAGVSQTPSNKVTEKGKYVELRCDPISGHTALYWYRQSLGQGPEFLIYFQGTGAADDSGLPNDRFFAVRPEGSVSTLKIQRTERGDSAVYLCASSLTSDSLINTGELFFGEGSRLTVL.

This clonotype appeared a few times. The chain carries TRBV7-2 and TRBJ1-5; 9 bases fit TRBD1. Per germline, CDR1 SGHTA and CDR2 FQGNSA. The V segment lost 5 bases and the J segment 8 bases; nucleotides outside the gene matches: 7. This CDR3 is built from 14 residues. This CDR3 reads CASSTGTGSEPQHF. CDR3 DNA sequence: TGTGCCAGCAGCACTGGGACAGGGAGTGAGCCCCAGCATTTT.

This clonotype was detected only a few times. The chain couples TRBV20-1 to TRBJ1-1, with D maybe TRBD1 (5 bases). Germline CDR1 and CDR2: DFQATT and SNEGSKA (reference sequence). The CDR3 length is 15 residues. V was trimmed by 3 bases and J by 1 base, leaving 15 bases between them. The CDR3 sequence: CSASWGGKPNTEAFF. CDR3 bases: TGCAGTGCTAGTTGGGGGGGGAAACCGAACACTGAAGCTTTCTTT.

The sample holds a few counts of this clonotype. J is TRBJ2-5 and V is TRBV4-3, with 7 bases matching TRBD2. Germline V CDR1 and CDR2: LGHNA, YSLEER. V lost 0 bases, J lost 6 bases, and 7 bases stayed unmatched. CDR3 length: 15 residues. CDR3 in DNA: TGCGCCAGCAGCCAAGAGGCTACTAGCGTGAAGACCCAGTACTTC. This translates into CASSQEATSVKTQYF.

The chain has TRBV11-2 and TRBJ2-1, with 9 nucleotides matching TRBD2. The CDR3 consists of 14 residues. Germline CDR1 is SGHAT and CDR2 is FQNNGV. With 4 bases clipped from V and 2 bases from J, the junction kept 0 bases outside the gene matches. CDR3 sequence (DNA): TGTGCCAGCAGCTGGACTAGCGCCTACAATGAGCAGTTCTTC. Translated: CASSWTSAYNEQFF.

This clonotype turned up a few times. The rearrangement uses TRBV3-1 and TRBJ2-4; 10 positions match TRBD1. Germline trimming cut 6 bases from V and 3 bases from J; bases unmatched to any gene: 5. CDR3 length: 15 amino acids. Germline V gives CDR1 LGHDT, CDR2 YNNKEL (reference sequence). The CDR3 DNA reads as TGTGCCAGCAGTTGGGGGACAGGGGTCAAAAACATTCAGTACTTC. It translates to CASSWGTGVKNIQYF.

This clonotype was seen more than once but under ten times. The chain joins TRBV5-1 to TRBJ2-7; 11 bases fit TRBD2. The V segment lost 4 bases and the J segment 0 bases; nucleotides outside the gene matches: 9. Germline loops: CDR1 SGHRS, CDR2 YFSETQ. The CDR3 spans 17 residues. The CDR3 loop is CASSQYLAGGYSYEQYF. The CDR3 DNA reads TGCGCCAGCAGCCAATATCTAGCGGGAGGCTACTCCTACGAGCAGTACTTC. Full variable domain (missing parts from reference TRBV5-1 and TRBJ2-7): KAGVTQTPRYLIKTRGQQVTLSCSPISGHRSVSWYQQTPGQGLQFLFEYFSETQRNKGNFPGRFSGRQFSNSRSEMNVSTLELGDSALYLCASSQYLAGGYSYEQYFGPGTRLTVT.

This clonotype was observed a few times. One junction end does not reproduce the germline sequence, and a read error may be involved. The chain links TRBV7-7 to TRBJ2-1; D is possibly TRBD2 (5 bases). CDR1 and CDR2 from the germline V gene are SSHAT and FNYEAQ (reference sequence). The CDR3 extends over 17 amino acids. The CDR3 reads CASSPPEGEVGYNEQFF. The CDR3 DNA follows: TGTGCTAGCAGCCCCCCAGAGGGCGAGGTTGGGTACAATGAGCAGTTCTTC.

This clonotype was found many times. The V and J genes are TRBV4-1 and TRBJ2-3, with TRBD2 matching over 8 bases. The CDR3 runs to 16 residues. Trimming removed 0 bases from V and 3 bases from J; junction bases left unmatched: 5. Germline V gene sequence: CDR1 MGHRA, CDR2 YSYEKL. The CDR3 loop reads CASSQDEERGTDTQYF. CDR3 DNA: TGCGCCAGCAGCCAAGATGAGGAGCGGGGGACAGATACGCAGTATTTT.

This clonotype was detected a few times. This sequence joins TRBV11-2 and TRBJ2-7; maybe TRBD1 (7 bases). The CDR3 covers 14 residues. The V end lost 3 bases, the J end lost 4 bases, and 13 bases lay between the germline ends. Germline lookup yields CDR1 SGHAT and CDR2 FQNNGV. CDR3 sequence reads: CASSFSGGQYEQYF. The CDR3, as DNA: TGTGCCAGCAGCTTCTCCGGGGGACAGTACGAGCAGTACTTC.

This clonotype has a handful of counts. This chain connects TRBV7-9 to TRBJ1-2, with a weak D call TRBD1 (5 bases). Germline lookup yields CDR1 SEHNR and CDR2 FQNEAQ (reference sequence). V lost 4 bases to trimming and J lost 3 bases, with 15 bases between them. The CDR3 is 15 residues long. This CDR3 is CASSSQRGVHYGYTF. DNA for the CDR3: TGTGCCAGCAGCTCTCAGAGGGGTGTTCACTATGGCTACACCTTC.

CDR3 bases: TGTGCCAGCAGCCCCGACAGGTTTGTGGGAGGCAATCAGCCCCAGCATTTT. It encodes CASSPDRFVGGNQPQHF. This chain links TRBV7-8 with TRBJ1-5; maybe TRBD1 (6 bases). Germline CDR1 reads SGHVS; CDR2 reads FQNEAQ. Trimming left V 5 bases short and J 2 bases short, with 19 bases between. This CDR3 spans 17 amino acids.

This sequence joins TRBV15 and TRBJ2-7, with TRBD1 matching over 7 bases. Germline loops: CDR1 LNHNV, CDR2 YYDKDF (reference sequence). The CDR3 spans 16 residues. V shed 0 bases and J 0 bases; nucleotides not matched to a gene: 5. The CDR3 sequence: CATSRDGTVTSYEQYF. The CDR3 DNA sequence: TGTGCCACCAGCAGAGATGGGACAGTGACCTCCTACGAGCAGTACTTC.

This clonotype has a count of ten or more. V and J are TRBV7-9 and TRBJ2-3; no definite D call. Germline assignment: CDR1 SEHNR and CDR2 FQNEAQ (reference sequence). CDR3 length: 18 amino acids. V dropped 7 bases and J dropped 1 base, with 24 bases sitting between them. CDR3 sequence: CASTNYRQVWEGTDTQYF. The CDR3 DNA sequence: TGTGCCAGCACCAACTATCGGCAGGTTTGGGAAGGCACAGATACGCAGTATTTT.